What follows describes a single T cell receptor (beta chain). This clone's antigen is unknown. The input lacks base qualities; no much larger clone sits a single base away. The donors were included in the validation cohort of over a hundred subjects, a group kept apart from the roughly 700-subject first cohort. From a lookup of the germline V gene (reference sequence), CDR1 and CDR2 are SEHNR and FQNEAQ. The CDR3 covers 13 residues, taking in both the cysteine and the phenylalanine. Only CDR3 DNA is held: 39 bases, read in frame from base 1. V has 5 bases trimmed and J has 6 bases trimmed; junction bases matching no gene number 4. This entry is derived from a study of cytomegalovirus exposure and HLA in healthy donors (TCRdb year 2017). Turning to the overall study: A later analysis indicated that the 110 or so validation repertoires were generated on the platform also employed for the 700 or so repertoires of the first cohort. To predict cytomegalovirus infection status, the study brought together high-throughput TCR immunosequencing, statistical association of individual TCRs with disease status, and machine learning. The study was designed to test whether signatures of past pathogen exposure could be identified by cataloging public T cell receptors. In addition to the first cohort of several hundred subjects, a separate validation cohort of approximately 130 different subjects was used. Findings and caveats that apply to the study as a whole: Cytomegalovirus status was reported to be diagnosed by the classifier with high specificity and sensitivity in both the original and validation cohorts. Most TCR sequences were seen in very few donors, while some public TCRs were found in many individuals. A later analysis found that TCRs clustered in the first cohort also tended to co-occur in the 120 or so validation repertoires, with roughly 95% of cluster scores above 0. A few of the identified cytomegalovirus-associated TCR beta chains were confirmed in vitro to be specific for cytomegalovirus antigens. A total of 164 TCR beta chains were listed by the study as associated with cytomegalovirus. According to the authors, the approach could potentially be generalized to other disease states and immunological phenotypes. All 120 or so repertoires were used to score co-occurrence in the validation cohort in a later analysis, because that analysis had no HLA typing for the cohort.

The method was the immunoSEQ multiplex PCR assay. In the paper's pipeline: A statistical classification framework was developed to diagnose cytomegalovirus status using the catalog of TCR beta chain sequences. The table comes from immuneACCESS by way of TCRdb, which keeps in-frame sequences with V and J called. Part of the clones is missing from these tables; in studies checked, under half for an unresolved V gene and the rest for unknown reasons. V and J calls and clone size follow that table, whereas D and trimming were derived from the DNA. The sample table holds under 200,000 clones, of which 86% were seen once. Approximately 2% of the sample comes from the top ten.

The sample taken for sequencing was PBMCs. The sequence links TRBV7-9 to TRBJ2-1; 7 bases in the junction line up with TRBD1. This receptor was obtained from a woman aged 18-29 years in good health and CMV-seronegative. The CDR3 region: CASSPGQSNEQFF. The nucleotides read TGTGCCAGCAGCCCGGGACAGAGCAATGAGCAGTTCTTC.